The 32 T cell receptor beta chains in this list originate from one sample, sequenced in a study of T cell responses to AZD1222 COVID-19 vaccine. Sequenced by immunoSEQ multiplex PCR; TCRdb stores in-frame clones only, minus some. Seen here are over 150,000 clones, about 94% observed once, and the top ten hold 0.95% to 1.1%. Sequencing used peripheral blood, obtained 28 days after the second AZD1222 dose. The source is an adult who received the AZD1222 COVID-19 vaccine.

This chain connects TRBV11-2 to TRBJ2-5; no clear D gene. Trimming stripped 8 bases from V and 2 bases from J, with 15 bases between. CDR1 SGHAT and CDR2 FQNNGV come from the germline V gene. The CDR3 runs 14 residues. The CDR3 coding sequence is TGTGCCAGCGGACGATCTGGGAAACAAGAGACCCAGTACTTC. This translates into CASGRSGKQETQYF. Complete variable domain (other parts from reference TRBV11-2 and TRBJ2-5): EAGVAQSPRYKIIEKRQSVAFWCNPISGHATLYWYQQILGQGPKLLIQFQNNGVVDDSQLPKDRFSAERLKGVDSTLKIQPAKLEDSAVYLCASGRSGKQETQYFGPGTRLLVL.

The CDR3 loop reads CASSWAGPYNEQFF. CDR3 DNA sequence: TGCGCCAGCAGCTGGGCGGGGCCATACAATGAGCAGTTCTTC. The chain has TRBV5-1 and TRBJ2-1; perhaps TRBD2 as D (6 bases). Trimming cost V 3 bases and J 4 bases, with 11 bases left between them. CDR1 and CDR2 (germline): SGHRS, YFSETQ. CDR3 length equals 14 residues.

V and J are TRBV4-1 and TRBJ2-3, with D possibly TRBD2 on 7 matching bases. The CDR3 is 17 residues long. Trimming left V 1 base short and J 2 bases short, with 16 bases between. Germline V CDR1 and CDR2: MGHRA, YSYEKL. CDR3 in DNA: TGCGCCAGCAGCCAAGTTCGTGGAGGGGGGGACACAGATACGCAGTATTTT. Translating it yields CASSQVRGGGDTDTQYF.

For the CDR3, the DNA is TGTGCCAGCAGCGTAGTACCCGGGACATCTCCCTATGGCTACACCTTC. It codes for CASSVVPGTSPYGYTF. The chain is built from TRBV9 and TRBJ1-2; possibly TRBD1 for D (6 bases). CDR1 is SGDLS and CDR2 is YYNGEE in the germline V gene. This CDR3 has 16 residues. The germline V and J ends were trimmed by 0 bases and 4 bases, with 16 bases remaining between them.

This chain joins TRBV20-1 and TRBJ1-2; no firm D call. V was cut by 6 bases and J by 1 base, with 9 bases left in between. The germline V gene has CDR1 DFQATT and CDR2 SNEGSKA (reference sequence). The CDR3 runs to 12 residues. This CDR3 reads CSASPVNYGYTF. The CDR3, as DNA: TGCAGTGCGAGTCCGGTTAACTATGGCTACACCTTC.

The rearrangement links TRBV2 to TRBJ1-1; D unclear. CDR3 length: 13 amino acids. Germline lookup yields CDR1 SNHLY and CDR2 FYNNEI. The V end was cut by 4 bases, the J end by 0 bases, with 6 bases between. CDR3 coding DNA: TGTGCCAGCAGTGTCGGGGTGAACACTGAAGCTTTCTTT. It specifies CASSVGVNTEAFF.

This chain connects TRBV7-2 to TRBJ1-1, with TRBD1 matching 11 bases. After removal of 2 bases from V and 5 bases from J, the junction contained 4 bases not matched to a gene. This CDR3 is built from 15 residues. Germline V gene data show CDR1 as SGHTA and CDR2 as FQGNSA. This CDR3 reads CASSLQGQGVTEAFF. In DNA form, the CDR3 reads TGTGCCAGCAGCTTACAGGGACAGGGGGTGACTGAAGCTTTCTTT. The variable domain in full, completed from reference TRBV7-2 and TRBJ1-1, reads GAGVSQSPSNKVTEKGKDVELRCDPISGHTALYWYRQSLGQGLEFLIYFQGNSAPDKSGLPSDRFSAERTGGSVSTLTIQRTQQEDSAVYLCASSLQGQGVTEAFFGQGTRLTVV.

This sequence joins TRBV7-9 and TRBJ1-1, with D maybe TRBD1 (5 bases). From germline, CDR1 is SEHNR and CDR2 FQNEAQ (reference sequence). V lost 1 base to trimming and J lost 5 bases, with 11 bases between them. CDR3 length: 14 residues. This chain's CDR3 is CASSLEGSGTEAFF. The CDR3, as DNA: TGTGCCAGCAGCTTAGAGGGGTCGGGGACTGAAGCTTTCTTT.

This chain links TRBV6-6 with TRBJ2-7, with 7 bases that match TRBD1. The CDR3 runs 14 residues. J lost 5 bases, V lost 6 bases, and 10 bases had no gene match. Germline CDR1 MNHNY, CDR2 SVGAGI (reference sequence). The CDR3 nucleotides read TGTGCCAGCAGCACCTACAGGGGTTTCGACGAGCAGTACTTC. Amino acid sequence: CASSTYRGFDEQYF.

The V and J genes are TRBV19 and TRBJ2-1, with D perhaps TRBD1 or TRBD2 (5 bases each). The germline gives CDR1 LNHDA, CDR2 SQIVND (reference sequence). V lost 2 bases and J 2 bases, leaving 10 bases between the germline ends. There are 15 residues in the CDR3. The CDR3 nucleotides are TGTGCCAGTAGTATAACCCAGGGACCCTACAATGAGCAGTTCTTC. It yields the protein CASSITQGPYNEQFF.

The J gene is TRBJ2-4, the V gene TRBV10-2, with D possibly matching TRBD2 (6 bases). The CDR3 spans 14 residues. The germline gives CDR1 WSHSY, CDR2 SAAADI. V lost 10 bases to trimming and J lost 4 bases, with 17 bases between them. The CDR3 protein is CAISARGGKNIQYF. The CDR3 DNA reads as TGCGCCATCTCGGCCCGGGGAGGAAAAAACATTCAGTACTTC.

V is TRBV5-1 and J is TRBJ1-1; D is undetermined. This CDR3 has 17 amino acids. Germline CDR1 reads SGHRS; CDR2 reads YFSETQ. Trimming stripped 1 base from V and 0 bases from J, with 16 bases between. The CDR3 coding sequence is TGCGCCAGCAGCTTGAGGCCGGTCCCTACCATGAACACTGAAGCTTTCTTT. This translates into CASSLRPVPTMNTEAFF. Full variable domain (missing parts from reference TRBV5-1 and TRBJ1-1): KAGVTQTPRYLIKTRGQQVTLSCSPISGHRSVSWYQQTPGQGLQFLFEYFSETQRNKGNFPGRFSGRQFSNSRSEMNVSTLELGDSALYLCASSLRPVPTMNTEAFFGQGTRLTVV.

The V gene is TRBV7-8, the J gene TRBJ1-5; 7 positions agree with TRBD1. The CDR3 loop spans 16 amino acids. CDR1 is SGHVS, CDR2 FQNEAQ, per germline. Unmatched junction bases numbered 4, after V lost 1 base and J lost 1 base. In nucleotides, the CDR3 is TGTGCCAGCAGCTTAGGACAGGGAGGAAGCAATCAGCCCCAGCATTTT. Its protein is CASSLGQGGSNQPQHF.

J is TRBJ2-3 and V is TRBV6-6; 13 positions match TRBD2. Germline CDR1 and CDR2: MNHNY and SVGAGI (reference sequence). The CDR3 is 15 amino acids. Losses at the gene ends were 4 bases for V and 6 bases for J; bases not matched to a gene: 4. Here the CDR3 reads CASSSGLAGEDTQYF. The CDR3 DNA reads as TGTGCCAGCAGTTCAGGACTAGCGGGGGAGGATACGCAGTATTTT.

The DNA of the CDR3 is TGCGCCAGCAGCTCCCTACAGGGAATGAACACTGAAGCTTTCTTT. Amino acids: CASSSLQGMNTEAFF. J is TRBJ1-1 and V is TRBV5-1; possible D gene TRBD1, 6 bases. The CDR3 extends over 15 amino acids. Deletions cut 3 bases from V and 0 bases from J, with 12 bases between. CDR1 is SGHRS and CDR2 is YFSETQ in the germline V gene.

V usage is TRBV10-3 and J usage is TRBJ2-7, with 7 bases fitting TRBD1. V dropped 6 bases and J dropped 2; count of bases not matched to a gene: 13. CDR3 length: 16 residues. The germline V gene encodes CDR1 ENHRY and CDR2 SYGVKD. The CDR3 protein is CAISGVDRAFAYEQYF. DNA of the CDR3: TGTGCCATCAGCGGCGTTGACAGGGCCTTCGCCTACGAGCAGTACTTC.

This chain uses TRBV4-3 with TRBJ1-1, with TRBD1 identical over 8 bases. The junction had 3 bases not matched to a gene; V was cut back by 0 bases and J by 3 bases. The CDR3 runs 15 residues. CDR1 is LGHNA, CDR2 YSLEER, per germline. In DNA form, the CDR3 reads TGCGCCAGCAGCCAAGAGGGCAGGGGGCACACTGAAGCTTTCTTT. This codes for CASSQEGRGHTEAFF.

The chain joins TRBV7-2 to TRBJ1-6; TRBD1 matches at 8 bases. The length of the CDR3 is 18 residues. In germline, CDR1 is SGHTA, CDR2 FQGNSA. J lost 0 bases, V lost 2 bases, and 6 bases had no gene match. The CDR3 loop reads CASSLKGTGTSYNSPLHF. CDR3 bases: TGTGCCAGCAGCTTAAAGGGGACAGGTACCTCCTATAATTCACCCCTCCACTTT.

The rearrangement joins TRBV4-3 to TRBJ1-6, with D perhaps matching TRBD1 (5 bases). V lost 3 bases to trimming and J lost 7 bases, with 16 bases between them. The CDR3 covers 16 residues. Germline assignment: CDR1 LGHNA and CDR2 YSLEER. The CDR3 sequence: CASSQQGLSRNSPLHF. In DNA form, the CDR3 reads TGCGCCAGCAGCCAGCAGGGTTTATCTAGAAATTCACCCCTCCACTTT.

The chain links TRBV6-5 to TRBJ1-1; a weak D match, TRBD1 (6 bases). Trimming removed 0 bases from V and 4 bases from J, with 12 bases in between. The CDR3 contains 15 residues. The germline gives CDR1 MNHEY, CDR2 SVGAGI. CDR3 nucleotide sequence: TGTGCCAGCAGTTACTCGAGTGCAGGGGTCACTGAAGCTTTCTTT. This sequence encodes CASSYSSAGVTEAFF.

V gene TRBV27 combines with J gene TRBJ1-5; D is unclear. The length of the CDR3 is 14 residues. The V end lost 3 bases, the J end lost 7 bases, and 13 bases lay between the germline ends. The germline CDR1 and CDR2 sequences are MNHEY and SMNVEV (reference sequence). CDR3 DNA: TGTGCCAGCAGTTTTGCCGCCCACGGGCAGCCCCAGCATTTT. Translated: CASSFAAHGQPQHF.

The table lists this clone with a count of one. The CDR3 nucleotides are TGTGCCAGCAGCCGGGGACGGTTTAATTCACCCCTCCACTTT. It specifies CASSRGRFNSPLHF. The genes are TRBV5-6 and TRBJ1-6; D perhaps matches TRBD1 (5 bases). The CDR3 runs to 14 residues. V was clipped by 4 bases and J by 6 bases, with 11 bases between them. The germline V gene encodes CDR1 SGHDT and CDR2 YYEEEE.

The chain links TRBV7-2 to TRBJ1-2, with D possibly matching TRBD1 (5 bases). Germline loops: CDR1 SGHTA, CDR2 FQGNSA. V lost 2 bases, J lost 2 bases, and 9 bases lay in between. This CDR3 region has 14 residues. The DNA for the CDR3 is TGTGCCAGCAGCTTAACCTGGGACAACTATGGCTACACCTTC. Translation gives CASSLTWDNYGYTF.

The chain has TRBV7-9 and TRBJ1-2; possible D gene TRBD1, 6 bases. Trimming stripped 5 bases from V and 8 bases from J, with 24 bases between. CDR1 SEHNR and CDR2 FQNEAQ come from the germline V gene (reference sequence). The CDR3 is 16 residues long. CDR3 in amino acids: CASSRTSWGANGGYTF. The CDR3 nucleotides are TGTGCCAGCAGCCGCACTTCGTGGGGGGCGAATGGCGGCTACACCTTC.

This clone has a single count. The chain is built from TRBV7-3 and TRBJ2-7, with D perhaps matching TRBD2 (5 bases). CDR1 and CDR2 from the germline V gene are SGHTA and FQGTGA. V gave up 0 bases and J gave up 5 bases, with 8 bases separating them. The CDR3 covers 13 residues. CDR3 DNA: TGTGCCAGCAGCTTAACTCGGGATAACGAGCAGTACTTC. Its protein is CASSLTRDNEQYF.

This chain joins TRBV2 and TRBJ1-2, with D hard to call. This CDR3 contains 12 residues. Germline V gene data show CDR1 as SNHLY and CDR2 as FYNNEI. Trimming removed 1 base from V and 5 bases from J, with 5 bases in between. The CDR3 is CASSEDSYGYTF. CDR3 nucleotide sequence: TGTGCCAGCAGTGAAGACAGTTATGGCTACACCTTC.

The rearrangement joins TRBV6-5 to TRBJ1-1; D perhaps matches TRBD1 (6 bases). The germline V gene encodes CDR1 MNHEY and CDR2 SVGAGI. V dropped 2 bases and J dropped 6 bases, with 19 bases sitting between them. The length of the CDR3 is 16 residues. In DNA form, the CDR3 reads TGTGCCAGCAGTTACCGGGGGGGCGAAAATTATGCTGAAGCTTTCTTT. It specifies CASSYRGGENYAEAFF.

The V call is TRBV20-1, the J call TRBJ2-7; D is undetermined. The germline V and J ends were trimmed by 3 bases and 0 bases, with 12 bases remaining between them. The CDR3 is made up of 14 amino acids. Germline values: CDR1 DFQATT, CDR2 SNEGSKA (reference sequence). The CDR3: CSASGSGSSYEQYF. The CDR3 DNA reads TGCAGTGCTAGTGGATCCGGAAGCTCCTACGAGCAGTACTTC.

About this clone: Sequence at one end of the junction differs from germline and may be a read error. The CDR3 DNA is TGTGCCAGCAGTCAGCACGATGTCCAAAAGACCCAGTACTTC. Residues: CASSQHDVQKTQYF. V is TRBV25-1 and J is TRBJ2-5; D is uncertain. CDR3 length: 14 residues. The V gene's germline CDR1 is MGHDK and CDR2 SYGVNS.

This chain joins TRBV5-1 and TRBJ1-5; the match to TRBD1 covers 9 bases. CDR3 length: 15 amino acids. CDR1 is SGHRS and CDR2 is YFSETQ in the germline V gene. After removal of 4 bases from V and 6 bases from J, the junction contained 8 bases not matched to a gene. The CDR3 region is CASSDGQGPAQPQHF. The CDR3 DNA sequence: TGCGCCAGCAGCGACGGACAGGGGCCGGCTCAGCCCCAGCATTTT.

This rearrangement joins TRBV18 to TRBJ2-7; TRBD2 aligns across 10 bases. J lost 1 base, V lost 2 bases, and 2 bases had no gene match. Germline-derived CDR1 and CDR2 are KGHSH and LQKENI. This CDR3 contains 15 residues. CDR3 coding DNA: TGTGCCAGCTCACCAGAAGCGGGGGGGTCCTACGAGCAGTACTTC. Translated, it gives CASSPEAGGSYEQYF.

The chain employs TRBV19 and TRBJ1-5; D gene unclear. Deletions cut 5 bases from V and 2 bases from J, with 10 bases between. The CDR3 is 14 amino acids. Per the germline V gene, CDR1 is LNHDA and CDR2 is SQIVND (reference sequence). CDR3 sequence (DNA): TGTGCCAGTAGTTGGGTAGGAGGCAATCAGCCCCAGCATTTT. Its protein is CASSWVGGNQPQHF.